The 30 T cell receptor beta chains below come from one sample, sequenced in a study of blood T cell repertoires in COVID-19. TCRdb's copy holds only in-frame clones and misses some; the assay was immunoSEQ multiplex PCR. In the table there are roughly 430,000 clones, about 88% of which are singletons. Sample: PBMCs or T cells enriched from blood (not recorded which). These receptors all stem from a young woman who had been exposed to COVID-19.

This chain uses TRBV28 with TRBJ2-5; D possibly corresponds to TRBD1 (6 bases). V was trimmed by 0 bases and J by 6 bases, leaving 11 bases between them. The CDR3 covers 14 residues. Germline CDR1 reads MDHEN; CDR2 reads SYDVKM. The DNA of the CDR3 is TGTGCCAGCAGTTTATGGGGGGCCCGACAGACCCAGTACTTC. The encoded protein is CASSLWGARQTQYF.

Only one count was recorded for this clone. In DNA, the CDR3 is TGCGCCAGCATTCAGGGACACCCAAACACTGAAGCTTTCTTT. Translating it yields CASIQGHPNTEAFF. This rearrangement joins TRBV23-1 to TRBJ1-1; a possible D gene is TRBD1 (6 bases). TRBV23-1 is filed as an ORF, its function uncertain. This CDR3 comprises 14 residues. With 7 bases removed from V and 2 bases from J, the gap between germline ends came to 14 bases.

V usage is TRBV7-9 and J usage is TRBJ2-3; a possible D gene is TRBD2 (6 bases). The CDR3 totals 13 residues. CDR1 and CDR2 from the germline V gene are SEHNR and FQNEAQ (reference sequence). V lost 5 bases, J lost 6 bases, and 12 bases lay in between. The CDR3, as DNA: TGTGCCAGCAGCCAGACGGGGGTGGATACGCAGTATTTT. Encoded protein: CASSQTGVDTQYF.

This chain's CDR3 is CASSFPQGADYGYTF. The CDR3 region has the DNA TGTGCCAGCAGCTTCCCCCAGGGGGCGGACTATGGCTACACCTTC. The chain has TRBV5-6 and TRBJ1-2; TRBD1 matches at 8 bases. Germline V CDR1 and CDR2: SGHDT, YYEEEE. J gave up 3 bases and V 2 bases, and 6 bases lay outside the gene matches. The CDR3 is 15 residues long.

CDR3 nucleotide sequence: TGTGCCATCAGTGACGACAGGGACCGCTGGGGGACCCAGTACTTC. Its translation is CAISDDRDRWGTQYF. The rearrangement links TRBV10-3 to TRBJ2-5; 7 bases align to TRBD1. Germline assignment: CDR1 ENHRY and CDR2 SYGVKD. This CDR3 has 15 residues. The V gene end was trimmed by 3 bases and the J gene end by 7 bases; junction bases not matched to a gene: 11.

This chain connects TRBV4-3 to TRBJ2-1; 7 bases align to TRBD1. The CDR3 length is 15 residues. V lost 7 bases, J lost 0 bases, and 6 bases stayed unmatched. The V gene's germline CDR1 is LGHNA and CDR2 YSLEER. The CDR3 spells CASTTGVSSYNEQFF. The CDR3 DNA reads TGCGCCAGCACTACAGGGGTTTCCTCCTACAATGAGCAGTTCTTC.

The rearrangement links TRBV6-5 to TRBJ2-3, with D possibly being TRBD2 (6 bases). The CDR3 spans 16 residues. The germline CDR1 and CDR2 sequences are MNHEY and SVGAGI. Trimming stripped 2 bases from V and 3 bases from J, with 15 bases between. This CDR3 reads CASSYGRLGGTDTQYF. For the CDR3, the DNA is TGTGCCAGCAGTTACGGAAGACTAGGAGGGACAGATACGCAGTATTTT.

CDR3 region: CASSPRLAGANTDTQYF. The CDR3 DNA reads TGTGCCAGCAGTCCGAGACTAGCGGGGGCTAACACAGATACGCAGTATTTT. The chain couples TRBV28 to TRBJ2-3; the match to TRBD2 covers 12 bases. The J segment lost 2 bases and the V segment lost 5 bases, leaving 8 bases of the junction unmatched. Germline lookup yields CDR1 MDHEN and CDR2 SYDVKM. This CDR3 comprises 17 residues. Full variable domain (missing parts from reference TRBV28 and TRBJ2-3): DVKVTQSSRYLVKRTGEKVFLECVQDMDHENMFWYRQDPGLGLRLIYFSYDVKMKEKGDIPEGYSVSREKKERFSLILESASTNQTSMYLCASSPRLAGANTDTQYFGPGTRLTVL.

V usage is TRBV27 and J usage is TRBJ2-1; D possibly corresponds to TRBD2 (5 bases). Germline values: CDR1 MNHEY, CDR2 SMNVEV (reference sequence). The V end was cut by 3 bases, the J end by 7 bases, with 10 bases between. The CDR3 runs 13 residues. The CDR3 region is CASSFGLMNEQFF. The DNA for the CDR3 is TGTGCCAGCAGTTTCGGACTGATGAATGAGCAGTTCTTC.

V usage is TRBV3-1 (or the pseudogene TRBV3-2) and J usage is TRBJ2-1; 16 positions match TRBD2. Germline trimming cut 4 bases from V and 1 base from J; bases unmatched to any gene: 7. The CDR3 contains 19 residues. Germline V gene sequence: CDR1 LGHDT, CDR2 YNNKEL (reference sequence). The CDR3 DNA is TGTGCCAGCAGCCGTCCCGGGACTAGCGGGGGGGGGTCCTACAATGAGCAGTTCTTC. Translating gives CASSRPGTSGGGSYNEQFF.

The chain carries TRBV3-1 (or the pseudogene TRBV3-2) and TRBJ2-2; 11 bases align to TRBD2. V was clipped by 2 bases and J by 1 base; unmatched bases: 3. This CDR3 comprises 17 residues. CDR1 and CDR2 (germline): LGHDT, YNNKEL (reference sequence). The CDR3 region is CASSQLAGGLNTGELFF. CDR3 sequence (DNA): TGTGCCAGCAGCCAACTAGCGGGGGGACTGAACACCGGGGAGCTGTTTTTT.

V and J are TRBV7-2 and TRBJ1-4; D unclear. The V gene's germline CDR1 is SGHTA and CDR2 FQGNSA. V was shortened by 2 bases and J by 7 bases, with 20 bases between the two germline ends. The CDR3 covers 17 residues. DNA for the CDR3: TGTGCCAGCAGCTTAAACGTGTTATCACCCGCCAGTGAAAAACTGTTTTTT. Encoded protein: CASSLNVLSPASEKLFF.

This clone was observed a single time. The CDR3 sequence is CSVVSGVNTEAFF. CDR3 bases: TGCAGCGTTGTTTCAGGGGTGAACACTGAAGCTTTCTTT. The J gene is TRBJ1-1, the V gene TRBV29-1, with D perhaps matching TRBD1 (6 bases). Per germline, CDR1 SQVTM and CDR2 ANQGSEA. This CDR3 has 13 residues. With 4 bases removed from V and 0 bases from J, the gap between germline ends came to 9 bases.

The CDR3 spells CASMRATSTEAFF. The CDR3 nucleotides read TGTGCCAGCATGAGGGCCACTAGCACTGAAGCTTTCTTT. This rearrangement joins TRBV6-5 to TRBJ1-1; D is unresolved. This CDR3 region has 13 residues. Germline V gene lookup returns CDR1 MNHEY and CDR2 SVGAGI. V was shortened by 7 bases and J by 4 bases, with 13 bases between the two germline ends.

This clone has a handful of counts. V and J are TRBV3-1 (or the pseudogene TRBV3-2) and TRBJ2-5; the D gene is possibly TRBD1 (5 bases). Germline values: CDR1 LGHDT, CDR2 YNNKEL (reference sequence). The CDR3 is 14 residues long. With 5 bases removed from V and 3 bases from J, the gap between germline ends came to 13 bases. The CDR3 loop reads CASSARRGKETQYF. The CDR3 DNA follows: TGTGCCAGCAGCGCACGAAGGGGAAAAGAGACCCAGTACTTC.

This clone was recorded once. The chain employs TRBV10-2 and TRBJ2-7; 9 nucleotides agree with TRBD2. Per the germline V gene, CDR1 is WSHSY and CDR2 is SAAADI. The V segment lost 5 bases and the J segment 4 bases; nucleotides outside the gene matches: 15. The CDR3 loop spans 17 amino acids. The CDR3 DNA follows: TGCGCCAGCAGTCCCGGCCGAATTTCGGGACTAGCTTACGAGCAGTACTTC. This encodes CASSPGRISGLAYEQYF.

The chain has TRBV19 and TRBJ1-3, with D maybe TRBD1 (5 bases). Per the germline V gene, CDR1 is LNHDA and CDR2 is SQIVND (reference sequence). V dropped 5 bases and J dropped 2 bases, with 13 bases sitting between them. The length of the CDR3 is 15 residues. The CDR3 nucleotides are TGTGCCAGTAGTGCCCGCCCGGGGGCTGGAAACACCATATATTTT. Translation gives CASSARPGAGNTIYF.

This clone has only one observation. The chain recombines TRBV6-5 with TRBJ2-7; 7 bases align to TRBD1. The CDR3 runs to 15 residues. Germline assignment: CDR1 MNHEY and CDR2 SVGAGI. The ends lost 6 bases at V and 2 bases at J; junction bases unmatched: 10. This CDR3 is CASRAPGQNPYEQYF. In nucleotides, the CDR3 is TGTGCCAGCAGAGCTCCGGGACAGAATCCCTACGAGCAGTACTTC.

V is TRBV28 and J is TRBJ1-5; D is unclear. The CDR3 has 14 residues. The V end was cut by 2 bases, the J end by 3 bases, with 8 bases between. Per germline, CDR1 MDHEN and CDR2 SYDVKM. CDR3 region: CASSLEGNNQPQHF. The CDR3 DNA reads as TGTGCCAGCAGTTTAGAGGGAAACAATCAGCCCCAGCATTTT.

The chain carries TRBV12-3 or TRBV12-4 and TRBJ1-6; the D is unclear. This CDR3 is 12 amino acids long. Trimming left V 8 bases short and J 7 bases short, with 9 bases between. CDR3 bases: TGTGCCAGCGCCGGGTCAAATTCACCCCTCCACTTT. As protein: CASAGSNSPLHF.

This clone was counted between two and nine times. J is TRBJ1-1 and V is TRBV2; 7 bases agree with TRBD1. Germline values: CDR1 SNHLY, CDR2 FYNNEI. The CDR3 consists of 12 residues. V lost 5 bases and J lost 12; bases outside the gene matches: 9. The CDR3 bases are TGTGCCAGCAGTATAGACAGGGCGGGAACTTTCTTT. Translated: CASSIDRAGTFF. The full variable domain, rest sourced from reference TRBV2 and TRBJ1-1, is EPEVTQTPSHQVTQMGQEVILRCVPISNHLYFYWYRQILGQKVEFLVSFYNNEISEKSEIFDDQFSVERPDGSNFTLKIRSTKLEDSAMYFCASSIDRAGTFFGQGTRLTVV.

This clone appeared a single time. The chain has TRBV5-1 and TRBJ2-3; the D gene is possibly TRBD1 (5 bases). This CDR3 comprises 16 residues. The germline V gene encodes CDR1 SGHRS and CDR2 YFSETQ. Between the trimmed V and J ends, which lost 1 base and 3 bases, there was a span of 15 bases. In nucleotides, the CDR3 is TGCGCCAGCAGCTTGTTGCAGCAATCAGGGACAGATACGCAGTATTTT. Its translation: CASSLLQQSGTDTQYF. Using reference TRBV5-1 and TRBJ2-3 for the parts outside the CDR3, the full variable domain is KAGVTQTPRYLIKTRGQQVTLSCSPISGHRSVSWYQQTPGQGLQFLFEYFSETQRNKGNFPGRFSGRQFSNSRSEMNVSTLELGDSALYLCASSLLQQSGTDTQYFGPGTRLTVL.

This chain joins TRBV18 and TRBJ2-4, with TRBD1 matching over 11 bases. The CDR3 has 21 amino acids. Looked up from germline, CDR1 is KGHSH and CDR2 is LQKENI. V lost 3 bases to trimming and J lost 3 bases; unmatched junction nucleotides: 19. CDR3 DNA sequence: TGTGCCAGCTCACCGACCTCAGGACAGGGGGCATTGGATGCTAACAAAAACATTCAGTACTTC. Residues: CASSPTSGQGALDANKNIQYF.

This sequence joins TRBV4-3 and TRBJ1-4; D is perhaps TRBD1 (5 bases). This CDR3 is built from 16 residues. CDR1 and CDR2 (germline): LGHNA, YSLEER. Trimming took off 1 base at V and 4 bases at J, with 13 bases between the two ends. The CDR3 DNA reads as TGCGCCAGCAGCCAAGTGGGGACTCACATTAATGAAAAACTGTTTTTT. It specifies CASSQVGTHINEKLFF.

This clone was seen a few times. The V and J genes are TRBV28 and TRBJ2-2; TRBD1 matches 8 bases. J lost 4 bases, V lost 3 bases, and 4 bases had no gene match. Germline loops: CDR1 MDHEN, CDR2 SYDVKM. The CDR3 runs to 15 residues. CDR3 DNA sequence: TGTGCCAGCAGTTTGCGCGGGACAGGCACCGGGGAGCTGTTTTTT. The encoded protein is CASSLRGTGTGELFF.

The chain is built from TRBV24-1 and TRBJ1-2, with D perhaps TRBD1 (5 bases). This CDR3 comprises 22 residues. Germline CDR1 and CDR2: KGHDR and SFDVKD. Deletions cut 5 bases from V and 6 bases from J, with 39 bases between. The DNA of the CDR3 is TGTGCCACCAGTGCCAATCAGGGAAGCAGTCACCGAAAAGGGCAGTCCGTGGATGGCTACACCTTC. Its protein product is CATSANQGSSHRKGQSVDGYTF.

V and J are TRBV27 and TRBJ2-1; 14 nucleotides match TRBD2. J lost 5 bases, V lost 4 bases, and 16 bases had no gene match. The CDR3 loop spans 20 amino acids. The germline gives CDR1 MNHEY, CDR2 SMNVEV (reference sequence). The CDR3, as DNA: TGTGCCAGCAGTTCCCGGACGGACGGGACTAGCGGGAGATGGAACAATGAGCAGTTCTTC. This gives the protein CASSSRTDGTSGRWNNEQFF.

This CDR3 is CASSQRTGGQQETQYF. The CDR3 nucleotides are TGTGCCAGCAGCCAACGGACAGGGGGGCAACAAGAGACCCAGTACTTC. The chain carries TRBV28 and TRBJ2-5; 10 bases agree with TRBD1. From germline, CDR1 is MDHEN and CDR2 SYDVKM. CDR3 length equals 16 residues. V shed 6 bases, J shed 2 bases, and the junction held 9 bases outside the gene matches.

The chain links TRBV6-2 or TRBV6-3 to TRBJ2-7; D not resolved. Deletions cut 0 bases from V and 6 bases from J, with 6 bases between. This CDR3 region has 12 residues. Germline lookup yields CDR1 MNHEY and CDR2 SVGEGT. The CDR3 here is CASSYSNSEQYF. The CDR3 nucleotides read TGTGCCAGCAGTTACTCGAACAGCGAGCAGTACTTC.

V is TRBV28 and J is TRBJ1-4, with 7 bases identical to TRBD1. Germline V gene lookup returns CDR1 MDHEN and CDR2 SYDVKM. The CDR3 totals 14 residues. V lost 2 bases and J lost 6; bases outside the gene matches: 3. In DNA form, the CDR3 reads TGTGCCAGCAGTTTAAAAGGGGGCTATGAAAAACTGTTTTTT. Its translation is CASSLKGGYEKLFF.